Presented here are 20 T cell receptor beta chains from one specimen sequenced in a study of blood T cell repertoires in COVID-19. Measured with immunoSEQ multiplex PCR; TCRdb has only the in-frame clones, and not every one. The sample contains approximately 260,000 clones, roughly 80% of which appear only once. The sequenced material came from PBMCs or T cells enriched from blood (not recorded which). These receptors were obtained from a man in his fifties or sixties who had recovered from COVID-19.

The rearrangement links TRBV27 to TRBJ1-5, with 8 bases identical to TRBD1. The J segment lost 0 bases and the V segment lost 5 bases, leaving 9 bases of the junction unmatched. The CDR3 is made up of 17 amino acids. In germline, CDR1 is MNHEY, CDR2 SMNVEV (reference sequence). The CDR3 loop reads CASSQTGDLYSNQPQHF. In DNA form, the CDR3 reads TGTGCCAGCAGTCAGACAGGGGACTTGTATAGCAATCAGCCCCAGCATTTT.

The chain recombines TRBV13 with TRBJ1-1, with D perhaps matching TRBD1 (5 bases). This CDR3 is 15 amino acids long. Trimming removed 2 bases at V and 2 bases at J, with 12 bases between. From germline, CDR1 is PRHDT and CDR2 FYEKMQ (reference sequence). Here the CDR3 reads CASSLIRARNTEAFF. The CDR3 DNA follows: TGTGCCAGCAGCTTAATCAGGGCTCGAAACACTGAAGCTTTCTTT.

The chain carries TRBV7-9 and TRBJ2-7; tentatively, D is TRBD2 (6 bases). Germline-derived CDR1 and CDR2 are SEHNR and FQNEAQ (reference sequence). The CDR3 contains 15 residues. Trimming removed 5 bases from V and 3 bases from J, with 17 bases in between. The CDR3 sequence is CASSALGTAIYEQYF. In nucleotides, the CDR3 is TGTGCCAGCAGCGCGCTGGGGACTGCGATCTACGAGCAGTACTTC. Filled out from reference TRBV7-9 and TRBJ2-7, the complete variable domain reads DTGVSQNPRHKITKRGQNVTFRCDPISEHNRLYWYRQTLGQGPEFLTYFQNEAQLEKSRLLSDRFSAERPKGSFSTLEIQRTEQGDSAMYLCASSALGTAIYEQYFGPGTRLTVT.

This clone was seen a handful of times. The CDR3 DNA sequence: TGTGCCAGTAGTAATGACGGACAGTCCGCAACTAATGAAAAACTGTTTTTT. Translation gives CASSNDGQSATNEKLFF. This chain uses TRBV19 with TRBJ1-4, with D perhaps matching TRBD1 (6 bases). Trimming stripped 4 bases from V and 0 bases from J, with 15 bases between. Germline V gene data show CDR1 as LNHDA and CDR2 as SQIVND (reference sequence). CDR3 size: 17 residues.

The genes are TRBV6-5 and TRBJ1-5, with 9 bases matching TRBD1. Germline V gene sequence: CDR1 MNHEY, CDR2 SVGAGI. V lost 6 bases to trimming and J lost 0 bases; unmatched junction nucleotides: 0. The CDR3 spans 14 residues. In nucleotides, the CDR3 is TGTGCCAGCAGGGACAGGGGTAGCAATCAGCCCCAGCATTTT. Its protein is CASRDRGSNQPQHF.

This clone was detected a few times. The V and J genes are TRBV5-6 and TRBJ2-1; 10 bases are a match to TRBD2. The CDR3 runs to 15 residues. In germline, CDR1 is SGHDT, CDR2 YYEEEE. The V segment lost 6 bases and the J segment 4 bases; nucleotides outside the gene matches: 7. The CDR3 bases are TGTGCCAGCACCTTAAAAGCGGGAGGGTACAATGAGCAGTTCTTC. Residues: CASTLKAGGYNEQFF.

This clone was picked up one time. V gene TRBV3-1 (or the pseudogene TRBV3-2) combines with J gene TRBJ1-4, with 10 positions matching TRBD1. The V gene end was trimmed by 4 bases and the J gene end by 4 bases; junction bases not matched to a gene: 12. In germline, CDR1 is LGHDT, CDR2 YNNKEL (reference sequence). This CDR3 contains 18 residues. CDR3: CASSLRVGGQGVNEKLFF. The CDR3 DNA is TGTGCCAGCAGCCTCCGTGTCGGAGGACAGGGGGTTAATGAAAAACTGTTTTTT.

This clone was observed a single time. The V and J genes are TRBV11-3 and TRBJ2-7; D is unclear. The germline gives CDR1 SGHNT, CDR2 YENEEA. Trimming shortened V by 2 bases and J by 0 bases, and 5 bases separated the two germline ends. This CDR3 spans 13 amino acids. Written as DNA, the CDR3 is TGTGCCAGCAGCTTAATGTACTCCTACGAGCAGTACTTC. Its protein product is CASSLMYSYEQYF.

V and J are TRBV20-1 and TRBJ1-1; D remains unclear. V was cut by 5 bases and J by 7 bases, with 11 bases left in between. The CDR3 loop spans 11 amino acids. Germline V gene lookup returns CDR1 DFQATT and CDR2 SNEGSKA (reference sequence). CDR3 DNA: TGCAGTGCTCTCCGGGGTCTTGAAGCTTTCTTT. As protein: CSALRGLEAFF.

This chain's CDR3 is CASAKRDKGNYGYTF. CDR3 bases: TGCGCCAGCGCCAAGAGGGACAAGGGGAACTATGGCTACACCTTC. The chain recombines TRBV4-3 with TRBJ1-2; possible D gene TRBD1, 6 bases. CDR3 length: 15 residues. CDR1 is LGHNA and CDR2 is YSLEER in the germline V gene. Trimming took off 8 bases at V and 2 bases at J, with 18 bases between the two ends.

V is TRBV5-4 and J is TRBJ2-7, with 9 bases fitting TRBD2. The V gene end was trimmed by 0 bases and the J gene end by 5 bases; junction bases not matched to a gene: 9. Germline CDR1 and CDR2: SGHNT and YYREEE (reference sequence). This CDR3 is 16 amino acids long. CDR3 in DNA: TGTGCCAGCAGCTTGGCGAGGGCTAGCGGGATAAACGAGCAGTACTTC. It specifies CASSLARASGINEQYF.

The chain combines TRBV3-1 (or the pseudogene TRBV3-2) with TRBJ1-2; 9 positions agree with TRBD1. Germline CDR1 and CDR2: LGHDT and YNNKEL (reference sequence). The CDR3 has 13 residues. After removal of 4 bases from V and 8 bases from J, the junction contained 5 bases not matched to a gene. This CDR3 is CASSLGQGLGYTF. The CDR3 coding sequence is TGTGCCAGCAGCCTCGGACAGGGGTTGGGCTACACCTTC.

The CDR3: CATSDPRASSATSNTEAFF. CDR3 bases: TGTGCCACCAGTGACCCTCGCGCTTCCAGCGCGACCTCGAACACTGAAGCTTTCTTT. This chain connects TRBV24-1 to TRBJ1-1; D call uncertain. V was trimmed by 4 bases and J by 1 base, leaving 24 bases between them. CDR3 size: 19 residues. CDR1 is KGHDR and CDR2 is SFDVKD in the germline V gene.

This clone was seen only a few times. This chain uses TRBV10-3 with TRBJ1-5, with D possibly TRBD1 on 5 matching bases. The CDR3 spans 15 residues. Deletions cut 3 bases from V and 5 bases from J, with 14 bases between. Germline V gene data show CDR1 as ENHRY and CDR2 as SYGVKD. Here the CDR3 reads CAISDQGQLDQPQHF. The CDR3, as DNA: TGTGCCATCAGTGATCAGGGCCAATTGGATCAGCCCCAGCATTTT.

The J gene is TRBJ2-1, the V gene TRBV5-1; TRBD1 matches at 7 bases. J gave up 8 bases and V 4 bases, and 6 bases lay outside the gene matches. The CDR3 extends over 13 amino acids. Germline loops: CDR1 SGHRS, CDR2 YFSETQ. CDR3 region: CASSTGQFDEQFF. CDR3 coding DNA: TGCGCCAGCAGCACGGGACAGTTCGATGAGCAGTTCTTC.

The rearrangement links TRBV2 to TRBJ1-6; possibly TRBD1 for D (5 bases). The CDR3 totals 15 residues. Trimming shortened V by 7 bases and J by 7 bases, and 17 bases separated the two germline ends. CDR1 is SNHLY and CDR2 is FYNNEI in the germline V gene. CDR3 bases: TGTGCCAGCATCGATTCGAACAGGCAGAATTCACCCCTCCACTTT. Its protein is CASIDSNRQNSPLHF.

This chain uses TRBV9 with TRBJ1-6; D not certain. This CDR3 has 14 residues. The V end was cut by 0 bases, the J end by 5 bases, with 6 bases between. Germline V gives CDR1 SGDLS, CDR2 YYNGEE. The CDR3 coding sequence is TGTGCCAGCAGCGTAGGCCAGAATAATTCACCCCTCCACTTT. As protein: CASSVGQNNSPLHF.

The V and J genes are TRBV29-1 and TRBJ2-2, with TRBD2 identical over 8 bases. The CDR3 has 15 amino acids. Looked up from germline, CDR1 is SQVTM and CDR2 is ANQGSEA. V shed 6 bases and J 8 bases; nucleotides not matched to a gene: 14. The CDR3 DNA reads as TGCAGCGTCCGAGAAGGGCTAGCGGGTGGTGGGGAGCTGTTTTTT. Its protein product is CSVREGLAGGGELFF.

The V call is TRBV7-9, the J call TRBJ1-6, with a tentative D call TRBD1 (6 bases). The germline V gene encodes CDR1 SEHNR and CDR2 FQNEAQ (reference sequence). The germline V and J ends were trimmed by 5 bases and 6 bases, with 23 bases remaining between them. The CDR3 consists of 18 residues. Here the CDR3 reads CASSPGTLTTTGNSPLHF. The DNA of the CDR3 is TGTGCCAGCAGCCCCGGGACACTAACAACCACTGGTAATTCACCCCTCCACTTT.

This sequence joins TRBV7-9 and TRBJ2-7; possible D gene TRBD2, 5 bases. V was trimmed by 5 bases and J by 0 bases, leaving 14 bases between them. This CDR3 has 15 residues. From germline, CDR1 is SEHNR and CDR2 FQNEAQ (reference sequence). CDR3 DNA: TGTGCCAGCAGCCTCAGGAGCGGTAGCTCCTACGAGCAGTACTTC. It specifies CASSLRSGSSYEQYF. The whole variable domain, filled in from reference TRBV7-9 and TRBJ2-7, reads DTGVSQNPRHKITKRGQNVTFRCDPISEHNRLYWYRQTLGQGPEFLTYFQNEAQLEKSRLLSDRFSAERPKGSFSTLEIQRTEQGDSAMYLCASSLRSGSSYEQYFGPGTRLTVT.